Given below is one T cell receptor (beta chain) in context. Antigen: not known. The CDR3 spans 15 residues. V was clipped by 9 bases and J by 3 bases; unmatched bases: 8. CDR1 is MDHEN and CDR2 is SYDVKM in the germline V gene. The data stem from a study of cytomegalovirus exposure and HLA in healthy donors. General observations from the study: What a later analysis reportedly showed was that an Asian-associated ancestry cluster had fewer N-insertions than the approximately 670-donor mean.

All donors participated as healthy donors of bone marrow. The primer mix had 60 Vbeta and 13 Jbeta primers. Method: immunoSEQ multiplex PCR; TCRdb's copy keeps in-frame clones and lacks some. The sample includes under 200,000 clones, 70% to 80% seen only once; the top ten take roughly 2%. The receptor was isolated from a man aged 40-55 years in good health and CMV-seronegative. Sequenced sample: PBMCs. The rearrangement links TRBV28 to TRBJ2-1, with 10 bases lining up with TRBD2. The CDR3 loop reads CASTVSGRDYNEQFF. In nucleotides, the CDR3 is TGTGCCAGTACCGTCAGCGGGAGGGACTACAATGAGCAGTTCTTC.